This T cell receptor beta chain was sequenced during a study of CD8 T cells in ankylosing spondylitis. Study outcomes and limitations: Several of the motif variants were reported before in synovial fluid and blood from reactive arthritis. CD8+ cells made up the disease-linked clones, which were relatively rare in peripheral blood. Ankylosing spondylitis blood seemed to carry a telltale TCR beta motif made of under ten highly homologous variants.

It was by quantitative 5'-RACE with molecular barcodes that TCR beta libraries were made. TCRdb independently ran MiXCR on the 5' RACE reads; one entry per CDR3 protein. The sample shows fewer than 500,000 distinct CDR3 sequences, approximately 20% of them seen only once. Comment on this clonotype: Its antigen remains unidentified.

Losses at the gene ends were 8 bases for V and 4 bases for J; bases not matched to a gene: 6. Germline V gene lookup returns CDR1 LGHNT and CDR2 FRNRAP. There are 13 residues in the CDR3. Sequencing used blood, either unsorted or a sorted T cell fraction (not recorded which). This clonotype was obtained from a male donor with ankylosing spondylitis. The chain has TRBV12-5 and TRBJ2-7; 9 bases are shared with TRBD1. The CDR3 DNA sequence: TGTGCTAGTACGGGACAGGGCAAGTACGAGCAGTACTTC. The encoded protein is CASTGQGKYEQYF.